This T cell receptor beta chain was sequenced during a study of OX40 agonist ivuxolimab in advanced cancers. V shed 2 bases, J shed 2 bases, and the junction held 4 bases outside the gene matches. There are 16 residues in the CDR3. The germline CDR1 and CDR2 sequences are SGHRS and YFSETQ. TCRdb keeps only in-frame clones here, not all; method: immunoSEQ multiplex PCR. This sample yields about 50,000 clones, of which more than 75% are seen a single time; about 2.3% belongs to the top ten. This clone was seen just once. The TCR was taken from an adult with an advanced solid tumor such as melanoma, head and neck, liver or kidney cancer. The input for sequencing was CD4+ or CD8+ T cells sorted from blood, taken in a trial of the OX40 agonist ivuxolimab. The chain has TRBV5-1 and TRBJ2-2; 9 nucleotides match TRBD1. CDR3 nucleotides: TGCGCCAGCAGCTTCGCGACAGGGGGAAACACCGGGGAGCTGTTTTTT. It is translated as CASSFATGGNTGELFF.